The present TCR beta chain was sequenced within a study of identical twins. Of note for this clonotype: Its matching antigen is unknown.

Each donor (without exception) was a healthy Caucasian. Study-level findings and limits: Among beta out-of-frame sequences, excess sharing between twins appeared weaker. Models underestimated out-of-frame TCR alpha sharing in monozygotic twins.

Template switching added a universal primer site, and cDNA bore unique molecular identifiers. TCRdb fed the 5' RACE reads into MiXCR, producing one record per CDR3 protein. This table holds 1.5 million or so distinct CDR3 sequences, under 35% found once. The CDR3 has 14 amino acids. Per the germline V gene, CDR1 is SGHDT and CDR2 is YYEEEE. V lost 1 base to trimming and J lost 2 bases, with 8 bases between them. This clonotype was obtained from a newborn girl in good health. Sequenced input: cord blood. This chain connects TRBV5-6 to TRBJ2-3; tentative D call: TRBD1 (6 bases). CDR3 loop: CASSLRGHTDTQYF. CDR3 coding DNA: TGTGCCAGCAGCTTGCGGGGACACACAGATACGCAGTATTTT.